The following is a TCR beta chain sequence with its context. Its specificity is unknown. This entry comes from a study of cytomegalovirus exposure and HLA in healthy donors. Study results and caveats: Three CMV-associated chains were confirmed in vitro to be specific for CMV antigens.

The CDR3 extends over 15 amino acids. With 4 bases clipped from V and 6 bases from J, the junction kept 7 bases outside the gene matches. Germline V gene lookup returns CDR1 SGHNT and CDR2 YYREEE (reference sequence). 60 Vbeta and 13 Jbeta primers were used in PCR. As handled by the study authors: An analysis that came later counted some 80 million unique TCR beta chains, 10 million to 11 million shared. Sequencing was performed with immunoSEQ multiplex PCR; in TCRdb, only in-frame clones are kept and a portion is missing. The D gene and trimming were derived from the DNA, and the V and J assignments and clone size from that table. The sample includes a few hundred thousand clones, around 75% of them seen just once.

Sequenced input: PBMCs. The chain is built from TRBV5-4 and TRBJ1-4; TRBD1 aligns across 9 bases. This TCR came from a woman in her thirties in good health and CMV-seronegative. This chain's CDR3 is CASSQEDRGDEKLFF. The CDR3 nucleotides read TGTGCCAGCAGCCAAGAGGACAGGGGTGATGAAAAACTGTTTTTT.